The clone carrying this TCR beta chain was recorded a few times. Its target is unknown. This sample is drawn from a study of T-cell memory formation after mild COVID-19. Across the study: Largely, TCR clusters stayed within a single donor. The study's findings and limits: A second wave expanding day 15 to 37 was CD4+-biased; contracting clones were balanced. Some responding clones appeared in pre-infection memory, suggesting cross-reactive memory joined.

The germline V gene has CDR1 LGHNA and CDR2 YNFKEQ. The CDR3 consists of 16 residues. V was trimmed by 4 bases and J by 0 bases, leaving 10 bases between them. TCRdb passed the 5' RACE reads through MiXCR, listing each CDR3 protein once. The table records 300,000 to 400,000 distinct CDR3 sequences, around a sixth of them present only once. Specimen: PBMCs or a T cell subset sorted from them (not recorded which). The source of this sequence is a man between 18 and 29 years old who had mild COVID-19 (a few samples of this study predate the infection). Cell type and time point are not known. V is TRBV4-2 and J is TRBJ2-6; D call uncertain. The CDR3 is CASSPLGHSGANVLTF. The DNA for the CDR3 is TGTGCCAGCAGCCCCCTCGGCCACTCTGGGGCCAACGTCCTGACTTTC.